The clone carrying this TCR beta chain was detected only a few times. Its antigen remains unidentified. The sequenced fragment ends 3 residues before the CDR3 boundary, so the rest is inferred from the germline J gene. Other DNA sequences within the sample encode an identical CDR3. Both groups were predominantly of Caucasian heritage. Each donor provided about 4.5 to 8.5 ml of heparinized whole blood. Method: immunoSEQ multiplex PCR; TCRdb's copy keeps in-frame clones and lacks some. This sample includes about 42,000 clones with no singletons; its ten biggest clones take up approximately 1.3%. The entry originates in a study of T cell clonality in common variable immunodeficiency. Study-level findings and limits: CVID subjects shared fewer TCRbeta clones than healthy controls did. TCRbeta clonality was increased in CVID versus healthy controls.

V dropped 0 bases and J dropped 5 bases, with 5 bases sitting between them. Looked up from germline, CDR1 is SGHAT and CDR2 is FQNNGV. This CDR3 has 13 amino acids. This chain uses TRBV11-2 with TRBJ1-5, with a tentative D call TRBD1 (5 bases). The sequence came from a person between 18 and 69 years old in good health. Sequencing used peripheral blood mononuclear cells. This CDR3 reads CASSLDRDQPQHF. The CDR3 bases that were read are TGTGCCAGCAGCTTAGACAGGGATCAGCCC.